The present TCR beta chain was sequenced within a study of post-analysis software for immune sequencing data. Study at large: Secondary progressive, relapsing-remitting and progressive-relapsing multiple sclerosis were among the included disease courses.

On this clonotype: Its target is not known.

Built from TCR beta cDNA, the libraries had unique molecular identifiers in them. Researchers reported approximately 480,000 cDNA molecules coming from approximately 0.91 to 9.4 million T cells. One entry per CDR3 protein, called by TCRdb with MiXCR from the PCR reads. Here the sample spans around 400,000 distinct CDR3 sequences, roughly 35% being singletons. Study-level results: F measure grouped same-batch samples tightly together. Higher frequency in patients than in controls was seen for five TRBV segments, with TRBV5-6, TRBV5-1 and TRBV20-1 among them. Significantly lower normalized Chao1 diversity was seen in multiple sclerosis patients than in controls.

There are 15 residues in the CDR3. Trimming left V 1 base short and J 2 bases short, with 10 bases between. The sequenced sample consisted of blood. The sequence derives from a girl aged 5-17 years with multiple sclerosis. The chain is built from TRBV12-3 or TRBV12-4 and TRBJ2-3; D is unresolved. The CDR3 nucleotides read TGTGCCAGCAGTTTAGATCGGTACCCCACAGATACGCAGTATTTT. Translation gives CASSLDRYPTDTQYF.